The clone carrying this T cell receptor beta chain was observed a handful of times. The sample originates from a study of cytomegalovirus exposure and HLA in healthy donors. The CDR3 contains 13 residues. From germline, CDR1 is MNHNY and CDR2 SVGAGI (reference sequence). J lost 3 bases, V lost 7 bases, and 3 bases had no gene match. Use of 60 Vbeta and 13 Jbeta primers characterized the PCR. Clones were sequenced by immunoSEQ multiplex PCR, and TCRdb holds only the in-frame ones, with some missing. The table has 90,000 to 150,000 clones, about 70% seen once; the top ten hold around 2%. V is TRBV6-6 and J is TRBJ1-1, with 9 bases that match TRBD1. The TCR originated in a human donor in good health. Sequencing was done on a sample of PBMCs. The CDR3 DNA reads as TGTGCCAGCATGGGGGACAGGGACACTGAAGCTTTCTTT. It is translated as CASMGDRDTEAFF.